Listed below are T cell receptor beta chains from one sample, sequenced in a study of blood T cell repertoires in COVID-19. Method: immunoSEQ multiplex PCR; TCRdb's copy keeps in-frame clones and lacks some. Of 250,000 to 350,000 clones in the sample, about nine tenths were seen once. The sequencing sample was made of peripheral blood. These receptors originate from a woman aged 55 to 70 with acute or convalescent COVID-19. The CDR3 runs from the conserved cysteine through the conserved F or W. D genes are given only for firm matches. The size of a clone is reported for some rows only, either as once, few or many, or as a class for expanded clones.

CDR3nt: TGTGCCAGCAGTTATGCGACAGGCAATCAGCCCCAGCATTTT
CDR3aa: CASSYATGNQPQHF
len: 14
j_gene: TRBJ1-5
d_gene: .
v_gene: TRBV2
abundance: once

CDR3nt: TGTGCCAGCTCCTACCCGGGACAGGGAACCTACGAGCAGTACTTC
CDR3aa: CASSYPGQGTYEQYF
len: 15
j_gene: TRBJ2-7
d_gene: TRBD1
v_gene: TRBV3-1/TRBV3-2
abundance: .

CDR3nt: TGCGCCAGCAGCTTGGGGCCGACTAGCGGGACAGAGACCCAGTACTTC
CDR3aa: CASSLGPTSGTETQYF
len: 16
j_gene: TRBJ2-5
d_gene: TRBD2
v_gene: TRBV5-1
abundance: .

CDR3nt: TGTGCCAGCACCGAGACAGGGGGCATCTATGGCTACACCTTC
CDR3aa: CASTETGGIYGYTF
len: 14
j_gene: TRBJ1-2
d_gene: TRBD1
v_gene: TRBV6-5
abundance: .

CDR3nt: TGTGCCATCAGGCCGGGACTAGCGGGATTTGAGACCCAGTACTTC
CDR3aa: CAIRPGLAGFETQYF
len: 15
j_gene: TRBJ2-5
d_gene: TRBD2
v_gene: TRBV10-3
abundance: .

CDR3nt: TGTGCCAGCAGTTCGACAGGGGCAGGTGGAAACACCATATATTTT
CDR3aa: CASSSTGAGGNTIYF
len: 15
j_gene: TRBJ1-3
d_gene: TRBD1
v_gene: TRBV28
abundance: once

CDR3nt: TGTGCCAGCAGCAAGGACAGGAGCTCCTACAATGAGCAGTTCTTC
CDR3aa: CASSKDRSSYNEQFF
len: 15
j_gene: TRBJ2-1
d_gene: TRBD1
v_gene: TRBV7-2
abundance: .

CDR3nt: TGTGCCAGCTCTCCGACGCAGGGGTTTGGTTCCTATAATTCACCCCTCCACTTT
CDR3aa: CASSPTQGFGSYNSPLHF
len: 18
j_gene: TRBJ1-6
d_gene: .
v_gene: TRBV18
abundance: .

CDR3nt: TGTGCCAGCAGCGCAGCAGGGGGCGTCTTGGATCAGCCCCAGCATTTT
CDR3aa: CASSAAGGVLDQPQHF
len: 16
j_gene: TRBJ1-5
d_gene: TRBD1
v_gene: TRBV9
abundance: .

CDR3nt: TGTGCCAGCAGCTCGGACAGGACCGGGGAGCTGTTTTTT
CDR3aa: CASSSDRTGELFF
len: 13
j_gene: TRBJ2-2
d_gene: TRBD1
v_gene: TRBV7-3
abundance: .

CDR3nt: TGTGCCAGCAGCTTAAATGGCAGGGGTGGTGGTGGCTACACCTTC
CDR3aa: CASSLNGRGGGGYTF
len: 15
j_gene: TRBJ1-2
d_gene: .
v_gene: TRBV7-3
abundance: once

CDR3nt: TGTGCCACCTCACCCGTGGGGGGGGCTTACGAGCAGTACTTC
CDR3aa: CATSPVGGAYEQYF
len: 14
j_gene: TRBJ2-7
d_gene: .
v_gene: TRBV3-1/TRBV3-2
abundance: .

CDR3nt: TGCGCCAGCAGCTTGGTAGGAGGAGACACTGAAGCTTTCTTT
CDR3aa: CASSLVGGDTEAFF
len: 14
j_gene: TRBJ1-1
d_gene: .
v_gene: TRBV5-1
abundance: .

CDR3nt: TGTGCCAGCAGCCAAACCGGGACAGATAATTCACCCCTCCACTTT
CDR3aa: CASSQTGTDNSPLHF
len: 15
j_gene: TRBJ1-6
d_gene: TRBD1
v_gene: TRBV3-1/TRBV3-2
abundance: few

CDR3nt: TGCAGCGTTGTTAGCGGGAGGGGTAGGCAGTTCTTC
CDR3aa: CSVVSGRGRQFF
len: 12
j_gene: TRBJ2-1
d_gene: TRBD2
v_gene: TRBV29-1
abundance: .

CDR3nt: TGTGCCAGCAGCCAAGGGGCAGGACAGCAGCCCCAGCATTTT
CDR3aa: CASSQGAGQQPQHF
len: 14
j_gene: TRBJ1-5
d_gene: .
v_gene: TRBV4-2
abundance: .

CDR3nt: TGTGCCAGCAGCTCCGGGACTAGCGGTAACAATGAGCAGTTCTTC
CDR3aa: CASSSGTSGNNEQFF
len: 15
j_gene: TRBJ2-1
d_gene: TRBD2
v_gene: TRBV5-4
abundance: .

CDR3nt: TGCGCCAGCAGCCAAGGGGGGCGGAAATCACCCCTCCACTTT
CDR3aa: CASSQGGRKSPLHF
len: 14
j_gene: TRBJ1-6
d_gene: .
v_gene: TRBV4-3
abundance: .

CDR3nt: TGTGCCAGCAGTCTACGGCCCCTAGCGGGAGATGGCACAGATACGCAGTATTTT
CDR3aa: CASSLRPLAGDGTDTQYF
len: 18
j_gene: TRBJ2-3
d_gene: TRBD2
v_gene: TRBV28
abundance: .

CDR3nt: TGTGCCAGCAGTCGCAGCGGGGCAACCGGGGAGCTGTTTTTT
CDR3aa: CASSRSGATGELFF
len: 14
j_gene: TRBJ2-2
d_gene: TRBD2
v_gene: TRBV28
abundance: .

CDR3nt: TGTGCCAGCAGCTTAGACAGAACAACTAATGAAAAACTGTTTTTT
CDR3aa: CASSLDRTTNEKLFF
len: 15
j_gene: TRBJ1-4
d_gene: .
v_gene: TRBV7-2
abundance: .

CDR3nt: TGCAGCGTTGAAGGAAGGATCCGATCAGGGGGTCAAAACACTGAAGCTTTCTTT
CDR3aa: CSVEGRIRSGGQNTEAFF
len: 18
j_gene: TRBJ1-1
d_gene: TRBD1
v_gene: TRBV29-1
abundance: .

CDR3nt: TGTGCCAGCAGCTTAGGAGGGGGAGTAGCCAAAAACATTCAGTACTTC
CDR3aa: CASSLGGGVAKNIQYF
len: 16
j_gene: TRBJ2-4
d_gene: .
v_gene: TRBV7-2
abundance: once

CDR3nt: TGTGCCAGCAGCCCGGACAGGTATCAGCCCCAGCATTTT
CDR3aa: CASSPDRYQPQHF
len: 13
j_gene: TRBJ1-5
d_gene: TRBD1
v_gene: TRBV4-2
abundance: .

CDR3nt: TGTGCCAGTAGTAACCGGGACAGGGAGTTCACTGAAGCTTTCTTT
CDR3aa: CASSNRDREFTEAFF
len: 15
j_gene: TRBJ1-1
d_gene: TRBD1
v_gene: TRBV19
abundance: .

CDR3nt: TGTGCCAGCAGTTACTCTAGCGTCGGCGGCAATCAGCCCCAGCATTTT
CDR3aa: CASSYSSVGGNQPQHF
len: 16
j_gene: TRBJ1-5
d_gene: .
v_gene: TRBV6-6
abundance: .

CDR3nt: TGTGCCAGCAGTCCGACTAGCGGGGTTTACAATGAGCAGTTCTTC
CDR3aa: CASSPTSGVYNEQFF
len: 15
j_gene: TRBJ2-1
d_gene: TRBD2
v_gene: TRBV28
abundance: .

CDR3nt: TGCAGCGCTCGGACAGGGACAACAACTAATGAAAAACTGTTTTTT
CDR3aa: CSARTGTTTNEKLFF
len: 15
j_gene: TRBJ1-4
d_gene: TRBD1
v_gene: TRBV29-1
abundance: .

CDR3nt: TGTGCCAGCAGTTATCACCAGCGGACGAAGTGGGGTTCACCCCTCCACTTT
CDR3aa: CASSYHQRTKWGSPLHF
len: 17
j_gene: TRBJ1-6
d_gene: .
v_gene: TRBV6-2/TRBV6-3
abundance: .

CDR3nt: TGCGCCAGCAGCTTGTCTGACAGGGGCTCTGGAAACACCATATATTTT
CDR3aa: CASSLSDRGSGNTIYF
len: 16
j_gene: TRBJ1-3
d_gene: TRBD1
v_gene: TRBV5-1
abundance: .

CDR3nt: TGCGCCAGCAGCTTGGGGACAGGGGCGAGGAACTATGGCTACACCTTC
CDR3aa: CASSLGTGARNYGYTF
len: 16
j_gene: TRBJ1-2
d_gene: TRBD1
v_gene: TRBV5-1
abundance: .

CDR3nt: TGTGCCAGCAGTCCTTTTGTGACAGCCAATGAAAAACTGTTTTTT
CDR3aa: CASSPFVTANEKLFF
len: 15
j_gene: TRBJ1-4
d_gene: .
v_gene: TRBV27
abundance: .

CDR3nt: TGTGCCAGTAAGCGGCCTAGCTCCTACAATGAGCAGTTCTTC
CDR3aa: CASKRPSSYNEQFF
len: 14
j_gene: TRBJ2-1
d_gene: .
v_gene: TRBV19
abundance: .